Listed here are 31 T cell receptor beta chains from one sample, sequenced in a study of blood T cell repertoires in COVID-19 (dated by TCRdb to the early 2020s). The library relied on the immunoSEQ multiplex PCR assay. Not all clones reach the TCRdb copy of this immuneACCESS table, which keeps in-frame sequences only. Checked studies attribute under half of the gap to unresolved V genes and leave the rest unexplained. This sample lists a few hundred thousand clones; 86% were detected once. Jointly, the top ten make up 4% to 4.5% of the sample. Sequenced: peripheral blood. The receptors were sampled from a man between 45 and 60 years old with acute or convalescent COVID-19.

The genes are TRBV5-6 and TRBJ2-3; TRBD1 might be the D (6 bases). This CDR3 spans 14 amino acids. V lost 0 bases, J lost 7 bases, and 12 bases lay in between. The germline V gene has CDR1 SGHDT and CDR2 YYEEEE. CDR3: CASSLEQGRHTQYF. CDR3 nucleotides: TGTGCCAGCAGCTTGGAACAGGGCCGACATACGCAGTATTTT.

This clone was seen more than once but under ten times. The chain couples TRBV6-4 to TRBJ1-2, with D unclear. Per the germline V gene, CDR1 is MRHNA and CDR2 is SNTAGT. V was shortened by 2 bases and J by 7 bases, with 5 bases between the two germline ends. This CDR3 is built from 11 residues. Here the CDR3 DNA reads TGTGCCAGCAGTGACCCCCGTGGCTACACCTTC. Translated: CASSDPRGYTF.

A word on this clone: The junction departs from the called germline gene at one end, perhaps through a read error. This chain uses TRBV5-1 with TRBJ1-1; no reliable D call. The CDR3 has 14 residues. Germline lookup yields CDR1 SGHRS and CDR2 YFSETQ. As DNA, the CDR3 is TGCGCCAGCCGCTTGGTCACCGGGGACACTGAAGCTTTCTTT. This gives the protein CASRLVTGDTEAFF.

The gene calls are TRBV5-1 and TRBJ1-6; 8 bases align to TRBD1. Germline V CDR1 and CDR2: SGHRS, YFSETQ. This CDR3 region has 21 residues. V gave up 0 bases and J gave up 5 bases; unmatched junction bases: 19. CDR3 coding DNA: TGCGCCAGCAGCTTGGCCATTACCGGACAGGGTCAAGTGGGGAATAATTCACCCCTCCACTTT. It specifies CASSLAITGQGQVGNNSPLHF.

This clone has a single count. The CDR3 bases are TGTGCCAGCAGACCCAGGACAGGGTACTTTGGCTCTGGGGCCAACGTCCTGACTTTC. Protein sequence: CASRPRTGYFGSGANVLTF. V and J are TRBV6-7 and TRBJ2-6; 8 bases align to TRBD1. TRBV6-7 is marked as an open reading frame, function uncertain. Unmatched junction bases numbered 13, after V lost 6 bases and J lost 0 bases. The length of the CDR3 is 19 residues.

In DNA, the CDR3 is TGTGCCGGCTCCAGGGGTGCTAACACTGAAGCTTTCTTT. Translated: CAGSRGANTEAFF. The rearrangement joins TRBV6-5 to TRBJ1-1; TRBD1 might be the D (6 bases). Trimming took off 11 bases at V and 2 bases at J, with 15 bases between the two ends. The CDR3 sequence is 13 residues long. CDR1 and CDR2 from the germline V gene are MNHEY and SVGAGI.

The genes are TRBV6-1 and TRBJ1-2, with no clear D. V gave up 2 bases and J gave up 8 bases, with 18 bases separating them. The CDR3 is 15 amino acids. Germline lookup yields CDR1 MNHNS and CDR2 SASEGT. CDR3 nucleotides: TGTGCCAGCAGTGAAAATATCTCAAGGCGAGGGGGCTACACCTTC. Amino acids: CASSENISRRGGYTF.

The chain couples TRBV7-9 to TRBJ1-2; no definite D call. Trimming took off 4 bases at V and 4 bases at J, with 16 bases between the two ends. Germline CDR1 and CDR2: SEHNR and FQNEAQ (reference sequence). The CDR3 spans 15 residues. CDR3 sequence (DNA): TGTGCCAGCAGCTCCCGAGGTGCCGGTGGCTATGGCTACACCTTC. Translating gives CASSSRGAGGYGYTF.

The V gene is TRBV10-1, the J gene TRBJ1-2; perhaps TRBD1 as D (6 bases). This CDR3 contains 17 residues. V lost 0 bases, J lost 4 bases, and 18 bases lay in between. CDR1 and CDR2 from the germline V gene are WNHNN and SYGVQD (reference sequence). Here the CDR3 DNA reads TGCGCCAGCAGTGAGTCCAGAGCAGGTCCAGGGGCCTATGGCTACACCTTC. Protein: CASSESRAGPGAYGYTF.

A single count supports this clone. V gene TRBV2 combines with J gene TRBJ2-5; 7 bases map to TRBD2. The CDR3 is made up of 14 amino acids. V lost 6 bases to trimming and J lost 4 bases; unmatched junction nucleotides: 8. CDR1 is SNHLY, CDR2 FYNNEI, per germline. The CDR3 sequence: CASSLGGGGETQYF. The DNA of the CDR3 is TGTGCCAGCAGCCTGGGCGGGGGAGGAGAGACCCAGTACTTC.

The chain carries TRBV6-5 and TRBJ2-5; 8 nucleotides agree with TRBD1. The CDR3 length is 13 residues. Per germline, CDR1 MNHEY and CDR2 SVGAGI. V lost 6 bases, J lost 3 bases, and 3 bases stayed unmatched. CDR3 in amino acids: CASRGQVKETQYF. For the CDR3, the DNA is TGTGCCAGCAGGGGACAGGTTAAAGAGACCCAGTACTTC.

The chain combines TRBV6-5 with TRBJ2-5, with 14 nucleotides matching TRBD2. CDR1 MNHEY and CDR2 SVGAGI come from the germline V gene. Trimming cost V 8 bases and J 4 bases; bases outside gene matches: 6. This CDR3 spans 15 amino acids. The CDR3 nucleotides read TGTGCCAGCCAGACTAGCGGGGGGGCCGGAGAGACCCAGTACTTC. This translates into CASQTSGGAGETQYF.

The chain carries TRBV9 and TRBJ2-3; 9 bases are a match to TRBD2. The trim removed 4 bases at V and 3 bases at J, leaving 9 bases unmatched. The CDR3 has 16 residues. Germline lookup yields CDR1 SGDLS and CDR2 YYNGEE. Here the CDR3 reads CASSPYNLAGTDTQYF. Here the CDR3 DNA reads TGTGCCAGCAGCCCATACAACCTAGCGGGAACAGATACGCAGTATTTT.

This clone has just a few counts. This chain joins TRBV13 and TRBJ1-1; possibly TRBD1 for D (6 bases). Trimming shortened V by 2 bases and J by 4 bases, and 17 bases separated the two germline ends. Germline CDR1 PRHDT, CDR2 FYEKMQ (reference sequence). CDR3 size: 16 residues. The CDR3 region has the DNA TGTGCCAGCAGCTTAAAAACAGGGAAATTAGGCACTGAAGCTTTCTTT. Its translation is CASSLKTGKLGTEAFF.

The gene calls are TRBV7-9 and TRBJ2-1, with 13 nucleotides matching TRBD2. CDR1 and CDR2 (germline): SEHNR, FQNEAQ (reference sequence). Trimming removed 2 bases from V and 8 bases from J; junction bases left unmatched: 15. This CDR3 region has 19 residues. CDR3 in amino acids: CASSLPRTEGLAGSYEQFF. CDR3 nucleotide sequence: TGTGCCAGCAGCTTACCACGGACAGAGGGACTAGCGGGGTCCTATGAGCAGTTCTTC.

This clone was found once. The chain is built from TRBV4-1 and TRBJ1-2, with D perhaps matching TRBD1 (5 bases). The CDR3 extends over 18 amino acids. V lost 0 bases and J lost 5, with 22 bases in between. CDR1 and CDR2 from the germline V gene are MGHRA and YSYEKL. DNA of the CDR3: TGCGCCAGCAGCCAAGAAGACACAGGTCTTTTTCAAGGGTATGGCTACACCTTC. Its translation is CASSQEDTGLFQGYGYTF.

This chain uses TRBV25-1 with TRBJ1-4, with TRBD1 as a possible D gene (5 bases). Deletions cut 6 bases from V and 8 bases from J, with 13 bases between. This CDR3 contains 13 residues. Germline V gene lookup returns CDR1 MGHDK and CDR2 SYGVNS. This CDR3 reads CASSEQGGEKLFF. CDR3 DNA sequence: TGTGCCAGCAGCGAGCAGGGAGGGGAAAAACTGTTTTTT. The full variable domain, completed using reference TRBV25-1 and TRBJ1-4, is EADIYQTPRYLVIGTGKKITLECSQTMGHDKMYWYQQDPGMELHLIHYSYGVNSTEKGDLSSESTVSRIRTEHFPLTLESARPSHTSQYLCASSEQGGEKLFFGSGTQLSVL.

V is TRBV5-1 and J is TRBJ1-1; 8 nucleotides line up with TRBD1. This CDR3 is 16 amino acids long. Looked up from germline, CDR1 is SGHRS and CDR2 is YFSETQ. J lost 3 bases, V lost 4 bases, and 11 bases had no gene match. The CDR3 DNA reads as TGCGCCAGCAGCCCAGCGCCGGGACAGGATCACACTGAAGCTTTCTTT. It translates to CASSPAPGQDHTEAFF.

J is TRBJ1-1 and V is TRBV27; 8 bases fit TRBD1. The germline V gene encodes CDR1 MNHEY and CDR2 SMNVEV (reference sequence). The CDR3 runs 17 residues. V lost 5 bases to trimming and J lost 8 bases; unmatched junction nucleotides: 19. The CDR3 is CASSMIGQGPARVEAFF. The CDR3 region has the DNA TGTGCCAGCAGTATGATCGGACAGGGCCCCGCTCGGGTGGAAGCTTTCTTT.

This clone was seen once. The V gene is TRBV13, the J gene TRBJ2-1, with 9 bases matching TRBD1. V shed 4 bases and J 2 bases; nucleotides not matched to a gene: 9. This CDR3 contains 17 residues. Germline-derived CDR1 and CDR2 are PRHDT and FYEKMQ (reference sequence). CDR3 sequence reads: CASSSRPGTGPYNEQFF. CDR3 DNA: TGTGCCAGCAGCTCACGACCCGGGACAGGGCCCTACAATGAGCAGTTCTTC.

The chain joins TRBV30 to TRBJ1-3, with TRBD1 as a possible D gene (6 bases). Per the germline V gene, CDR1 is GTSNPN and CDR2 is SVGIG (reference sequence). CDR3 length: 19 residues. V gave up 5 bases and J gave up 0 bases, with 26 bases separating them. Written as DNA, the CDR3 is TGTGCCTGGGCTCCTCCGGGACACCTACCCAAATTCTCTGGAAACACCATATATTTT. Its translation: CAWAPPGHLPKFSGNTIYF.

This clone was counted once. This chain links TRBV18 with TRBJ1-2, with 7 bases lining up with TRBD1. The CDR3 totals 14 residues. Germline trimming cut 2 bases from V and 6 bases from J; bases unmatched to any gene: 6. Germline V gene sequence: CDR1 KGHSH, CDR2 LQKENI. The CDR3 DNA sequence: TGTGCCAGCTCACCAGGGGCAGGGGGTAATGGCTACACCTTC. This codes for CASSPGAGGNGYTF. The full variable domain, rest sourced from reference TRBV18 and TRBJ1-2, is NAGVMQNPRHLVRRRGQEARLRCSPMKGHSHVYWYRQLPEEGLKFMVYLQKENIIDESGMPKERFSAEFPKEGPSILRIQQVVRGDSAAYFCASSPGAGGNGYTFGSGTRLTVV.

This clone was recorded only once. The V and J genes are TRBV6-1 and TRBJ1-3, with TRBD1 matching 7 bases. Germline V lookup: CDR1 MNHNS, CDR2 SASEGT. Unmatched junction bases numbered 17, after V lost 4 bases and J lost 2 bases. CDR3 length: 19 amino acids. This CDR3 is CASSAREMTGFGAGNTIYF. The CDR3 DNA follows: TGTGCCAGCAGTGCGCGAGAAATGACAGGGTTTGGAGCTGGAAACACCATATATTTT.

The chain joins TRBV2 to TRBJ1-1; weak D call: TRBD1 (6 bases). The germline V and J ends were trimmed by 11 bases and 4 bases, with 20 bases remaining between them. The germline V gene encodes CDR1 SNHLY and CDR2 FYNNEI. The CDR3 has 14 amino acids. This CDR3 is CAALTTGLGTEAFF. The CDR3 DNA is TGTGCCGCCCTGACCACAGGGTTGGGCACTGAAGCTTTCTTT.

V gene TRBV7-9 combines with J gene TRBJ1-6, with TRBD1 matching over 8 bases. With 5 bases clipped from V and 0 bases from J, the junction kept 3 bases outside the gene matches. Germline CDR1 is SEHNR and CDR2 is FQNEAQ (reference sequence). There are 16 residues in the CDR3. CDR3 in amino acids: CASSQGALSYNSPLHF. The CDR3 nucleotides are TGTGCCAGCAGCCAGGGGGCCCTCTCCTATAATTCACCCCTCCACTTT.

The rearrangement links TRBV2 to TRBJ1-1, with a weak D call TRBD1 (6 bases). V lost 8 bases, J lost 3 bases, and 16 bases lay in between. This CDR3 region has 14 residues. Per the germline V gene, CDR1 is SNHLY and CDR2 is FYNNEI. DNA of the CDR3: TGTGCCAGCTTTGGCGGGAGGGGGGACACTGAAGCTTTCTTT. Protein sequence: CASFGGRGDTEAFF.

The J gene is TRBJ2-3, the V gene TRBV15; TRBD2 agrees at 8 bases. The CDR3 totals 15 residues. The germline CDR1 and CDR2 sequences are LNHNV and YYDKDF (reference sequence). V dropped 2 bases and J dropped 2; count of bases not matched to a gene: 3. The CDR3 sequence is CATSRRLANTDTQYF. The CDR3 nucleotides are TGTGCCACCAGCAGACGACTAGCGAACACAGATACGCAGTATTTT.

The chain has TRBV6-5 and TRBJ1-2; possible D gene TRBD1, 5 bases. The CDR3 is 14 amino acids. Germline V gives CDR1 MNHEY, CDR2 SVGAGI. Trimming took off 10 bases at V and 6 bases at J, with 21 bases between the two ends. The CDR3 protein is CATKWGESGDGYTF. For the CDR3, the DNA is TGTGCCACCAAATGGGGGGAGTCTGGCGATGGCTACACCTTC.

J is TRBJ1-2 and V is TRBV6-1; unclear D gene. The germline gives CDR1 MNHNS, CDR2 SASEGT. This CDR3 contains 12 residues. V shed 0 bases and J shed 6 bases, with 5 bases lying between them. The CDR3 DNA is TGTGCCAGCAGTGAAGCGAGGGATGGCTACACCTTC. Translating it yields CASSEARDGYTF.

This chain connects TRBV3-1 (or the pseudogene TRBV3-2) to TRBJ2-5; possible D gene TRBD1, 5 bases. Trimming removed 2 bases at V and 5 bases at J, with 21 bases between. The CDR3 has 17 residues. Germline lookup yields CDR1 LGHDT and CDR2 YNNKEL (reference sequence). The CDR3 region is CASSQSPTPGPWETQYF. The CDR3 bases are TGTGCCAGCAGCCAAAGCCCCACCCCAGGGCCTTGGGAGACCCAGTACTTC.

The V and J genes are TRBV30 and TRBJ1-1; 7 bases agree with TRBD1. V trimming: 4 bases; J trimming: 3 bases; junction bases outside the gene matches: 5. The CDR3 runs to 13 residues. From germline, CDR1 is GTSNPN and CDR2 SVGIG (reference sequence). The CDR3 is CAWTTGPYTEAFF. The CDR3 DNA sequence: TGTGCCTGGACGACAGGGCCGTACACTGAAGCTTTCTTT. Drawing the rest from reference TRBV30 and TRBJ1-1, the complete variable domain is SQTIHQWPATLVQPVGSPLSLECTVEGTSNPNLYWYRQAAGRGLQLLFYSVGIGQISSEVPQNLSASRPQDRQFILSSKKLLLSDSGFYLCAWTTGPYTEAFFGQGTRLTVV.